This T cell receptor beta chain was captured by sequencing in a study of T cells in Graves' hyperthyroidism and ophthalmopathy. Study summary: Peripheral blood was taken when the disease was first diagnosed, before any treatment began.

Study conclusions and caveats: Blood held most thyroid clonotypes expanded above 0.001 frequency. A model built on 13 V-J features separated ophthalmopathy from stable hyperthyroidism.

The CDR3 has 15 residues. The germline CDR1 and CDR2 sequences are SGHTA and FQGNSA. The ends were cut back, 5 bases at V and 3 bases at J, with 17 bases in the middle. The source material, RNA transcripts, was used to amplify TCR beta CDR3 regions. The HTBI primer set drove a first-round RT-PCR of the TCR CDR3. TCRdb fed the multiplex PCR reads into MiXCR, producing one record per CDR3 protein. Counted here are roughly 740,000 distinct CDR3 sequences, around 17% occurring once; the ten biggest clones make up around 8.1%. This clonotype was detected only a few times. Its antigen is currently unknown. The specimen was blood. This TCR derives from a young man with Graves' hyperthyroidism. J is TRBJ2-7 and V is TRBV7-2; D tentatively reads TRBD1 or TRBD2 (6 bases each). The CDR3 here is CASSDIPGGHYEQYF. CDR3 nucleotide sequence: TGTGCCAGCAGCGACATTCCCGGGGGCCACTACGAGCAGTACTTC.